Presented here are 20 T cell receptor beta chains from one specimen sequenced in a study of cytomegalovirus exposure and HLA in healthy donors. The PCR contained 60 Vbeta and 13 Jbeta primers. TCRdb's copy holds only in-frame clones and misses some; the assay was immunoSEQ multiplex PCR. Among some 100,000 clones listed, 70% to 80% were seen once. Sequenced material: PBMCs. The receptors originated from a female donor in good health and CMV-seronegative.

This sequence joins TRBV30 and TRBJ1-1, with D perhaps TRBD1 (6 bases). The CDR3 length is 15 residues. Between the trimmed V and J ends, which lost 2 bases and 7 bases, there was a span of 20 bases. Germline CDR1 is GTSNPN and CDR2 is SVGIG (reference sequence). DNA for the CDR3: TGTGCCTGGAGTCAGTGGGGGGGCGCACAAAATGAAGCTTTCTTT. Amino acids: CAWSQWGGAQNEAFF.

The chain carries TRBV29-1 and TRBJ2-1; TRBD1 aligns across 7 bases. J gave up 5 bases and V 5 bases, and 3 bases lay outside the gene matches. The CDR3 contains 12 residues. Germline V CDR1 and CDR2: SQVTM, ANQGSEA. The CDR3 reads CSVTDRDNEQFF. The CDR3 bases are TGCAGCGTTACCGACAGGGACAATGAGCAGTTCTTC.

This clone was seen more than once but under ten times. This chain's CDR3 is CASSLGGITEAFF. CDR3 DNA sequence: TGTGCCAGCAGTTTGGGGGGAATTACCGAAGCTTTCTTT. This chain links TRBV27 with TRBJ1-1, with D perhaps TRBD1 (5 bases). The CDR3 extends over 13 amino acids. From germline, CDR1 is MNHEY and CDR2 SMNVEV (reference sequence). The V gene lost 3 bases and the J gene lost 8 bases, with 13 bases spanning the gap.

The CDR3 DNA follows: TGTGCCAGCACCCACGGGACAGGCAATTCACCCCTCCACTTT. Translating gives CASTHGTGNSPLHF. This chain links TRBV2 with TRBJ1-6; TRBD1 matches 8 bases. The germline gives CDR1 SNHLY, CDR2 FYNNEI. The ends lost 7 bases at V and 7 bases at J; junction bases unmatched: 6. CDR3 size: 14 residues.

The chain joins TRBV11-2 to TRBJ2-7; D perhaps matches TRBD1 (5 bases). CDR1 is SGHAT and CDR2 is FQNNGV in the germline V gene. There are 15 residues in the CDR3. The ends were cut back, 1 base at V and 3 bases at J, with 13 bases in the middle. The CDR3 DNA is TGTGCCAGCAGCTTAGCCGGCAGGGAAAACTACGAGCAGTACTTC. As protein: CASSLAGRENYEQYF.

The chain joins TRBV13 to TRBJ2-1; D unresolved. CDR1 and CDR2 (germline): PRHDT, FYEKMQ (reference sequence). This CDR3 is 12 amino acids long. The V end lost 5 bases, the J end lost 7 bases, and 9 bases lay between the germline ends. Here the CDR3 reads CASSPYWNEQFF. The CDR3 DNA follows: TGTGCCAGCAGCCCCTACTGGAATGAGCAGTTCTTC.

This clone is a singleton in its sample. The chain links TRBV10-2 to TRBJ2-7; D is unclear. V gave up 3 bases and J gave up 5 bases, with 17 bases separating them. CDR1 is WSHSY, CDR2 SAAADI, per germline. This CDR3 has 15 residues. CDR3 sequence reads: CASSEPSAGTDEQYF. The CDR3, as DNA: TGCGCCAGCAGTGAACCCTCTGCCGGTACCGACGAGCAGTACTTC.

V gene TRBV7-3 combines with J gene TRBJ2-1; perhaps TRBD2 as D (6 bases). The CDR3 loop spans 13 amino acids. Per the germline V gene, CDR1 is SGHTA and CDR2 is FQGTGA. Trimming took off 5 bases at V and 6 bases at J, with 11 bases between the two ends. The CDR3 coding sequence is TGTGCCAGCAGCGCCACAGCGGGCAATGAGCAGTTCTTC. Its protein product is CASSATAGNEQFF.

Turning to this clone: The sample contains more than one DNA sequence encoding this CDR3. The chain has TRBV9 and TRBJ1-5, with D tentatively TRBD1 (5 bases). This CDR3 is built from 14 residues. V was pared by 0 bases and J by 4 bases, with 8 bases between. From germline, CDR1 is SGDLS and CDR2 YYNGEE. The CDR3 DNA reads as TGTGCCAGCAGCGTAGGTGGGGGGAATCAGCCCCAGCATTTT. This encodes CASSVGGGNQPQHF.

This chain connects TRBV7-9 to TRBJ1-5, with 10 bases identical to TRBD1. This CDR3 spans 16 amino acids. Trimming took 3 bases from V and 2 from J; bases not matched to a gene: 4. CDR1 is SEHNR and CDR2 is FQNEAQ in the germline V gene (reference sequence). The CDR3 here is CASSLTGGLGNQPQHF. The CDR3 DNA reads as TGTGCCAGCAGCTTGACAGGGGGCCTCGGCAATCAGCCCCAGCATTTT.

This clone has just a few counts. The genes are TRBV13 and TRBJ1-1, with TRBD1 matching over 7 bases. The junction had 6 bases not matched to a gene; V was cut back by 3 bases and J by 5 bases. From germline, CDR1 is PRHDT and CDR2 FYEKMQ (reference sequence). The CDR3 is 14 amino acids. CDR3 DNA sequence: TGTGCCAGCAGCTTCCAACAGGGGCGGACTGAAGCTTTCTTT. It translates to CASSFQQGRTEAFF.

The rearrangement joins TRBV6-5 to TRBJ1-1, with 7 bases aligning to TRBD1. The CDR3 loop spans 13 amino acids. Germline trimming cut 5 bases from V and 7 bases from J; bases unmatched to any gene: 7. Germline V gives CDR1 MNHEY, CDR2 SVGAGI. In DNA, the CDR3 is TGTGCCAGCAGTGTGAGACAGGGCAGTGAAGCTTTCTTT. This sequence encodes CASSVRQGSEAFF.

In DNA, the CDR3 is TGTGCCAGCTCACTCACGACAGGGTCTAATGAAAAACTGTTTTTT. It yields the protein CASSLTTGSNEKLFF. V is TRBV18 and J is TRBJ1-4; 7 bases fit TRBD1. CDR1 and CDR2 (germline): KGHSH, LQKENI. The CDR3 consists of 15 residues. V shed 4 bases and J 3 bases; nucleotides not matched to a gene: 5.

This clone was detected once. The V and J genes are TRBV15 and TRBJ2-7; a weak D match, TRBD2 (5 bases). CDR3 length: 14 residues. Per the germline V gene, CDR1 is LNHNV and CDR2 is YYDKDF (reference sequence). The V end was cut by 5 bases, the J end by 3 bases, with 14 bases between. The CDR3 loop reads CATSPGGGSYEQYF. CDR3 DNA: TGTGCCACCAGCCCAGGAGGAGGAAGCTACGAGCAGTACTTC.

V usage is TRBV6-5 and J usage is TRBJ1-2, with a weak D call TRBD1 (5 bases). The germline V gene has CDR1 MNHEY and CDR2 SVGAGI. The CDR3 covers 13 residues. V was cut by 6 bases and J by 5 bases, with 13 bases left in between. The CDR3 sequence: CASRTAPGYGYTF. CDR3 nucleotide sequence: TGTGCCAGCAGGACAGCTCCCGGGTATGGCTACACCTTC.

The chain uses TRBV10-2 and TRBJ2-3, with 8 bases matching TRBD1. This CDR3 is built from 16 residues. V trimming: 7 bases; J trimming: 3 bases; junction bases outside the gene matches: 12. Germline assignment: CDR1 WSHSY and CDR2 SAAADI. CDR3 DNA sequence: TGCGCCAGCAACCGTGGGGTGCAGGGGGCGACAGATACGCAGTATTTT. Protein product: CASNRGVQGATDTQYF.

V is TRBV5-1 and J is TRBJ2-2; D is ambiguous. The CDR3 spans 14 residues. Trimming shortened V by 3 bases and J by 0 bases, and 6 bases separated the two germline ends. The germline CDR1 and CDR2 sequences are SGHRS and YFSETQ. The CDR3 reads CASSWLSNTGELFF. DNA of the CDR3: TGCGCCAGCAGCTGGCTGTCGAACACCGGGGAGCTGTTTTTT.

V is TRBV20-1 and J is TRBJ2-5; D gene uncertain. With 6 bases removed from V and 5 bases from J, the gap between germline ends came to 7 bases. Germline assignment: CDR1 DFQATT and CDR2 SNEGSKA (reference sequence). The CDR3 contains 10 residues. The CDR3 DNA reads TGCAGTGCACTGGAGGAGACCCAGTACTTC. It encodes CSALEETQYF.

This clone was detected a few times. The V call is TRBV6-6, the J call TRBJ2-7; 11 bases match TRBD2. CDR3 length: 14 residues. V shed 4 bases, J shed 4 bases, and the junction held 3 bases outside the gene matches. Looked up from germline, CDR1 is MNHNY and CDR2 is SVGAGI (reference sequence). The CDR3 sequence: CASSSPSGGYEQYF. The CDR3 DNA reads TGTGCCAGCAGTTCGCCTAGCGGGGGGTACGAGCAGTACTTC.

This clone was counted a single time. The V call is TRBV11-2, the J call TRBJ2-3; 8 bases map to TRBD1. V shed 5 bases and J 1 base; nucleotides not matched to a gene: 5. The V gene's germline CDR1 is SGHAT and CDR2 FQNNGV. The CDR3 totals 15 residues. The chain's CDR3 is CASSLPTGGTDTQYF. The CDR3 nucleotides are TGTGCCAGCAGCCTTCCGACAGGGGGCACAGATACGCAGTATTTT. Combining the CDR3 with reference TRBV11-2 and TRBJ2-3 gives the whole variable domain EAGVAQSPRYKIIEKRQSVAFWCNPISGHATLYWYQQILGQGPKLLIQFQNNGVVDDSQLPKDRFSAERLKGVDSTLKIQPAKLEDSAVYLCASSLPTGGTDTQYFGPGTRLTVL.